Shown below are 30 T cell receptor beta chains from a single sample sequenced in a study of a mutant IDH1 vaccine in newly diagnosed glioma. Generated by immunoSEQ multiplex PCR, the TCRdb table keeps only in-frame clones and is missing some. This table holds about 67,000 clones, 83% found once. Regarding time point: baseline, week 1 (first vaccination visit). The treatment denotes: pre-vaccination baseline after standard-of-care therapy. The sequencing here drew on peripheral blood mononuclear cells (PBMCs), taken from a glioma patient treated with radiotherapy, temozolomide or both. All receptors come from a woman in her late teens or twenties with glioma. Some clones in this sample may be carry-over from other donors' samples.

CDR3 sequence reads: CASSLVHPSSGYTF. CDR3 in DNA: TGTGCCAGCAGCTTGGTTCATCCAAGCTCAGGCTACACCTTC. This sequence joins TRBV5-6 and TRBJ1-2; no clear D. With 0 bases removed from V and 8 bases from J, the gap between germline ends came to 14 bases. Germline lookup yields CDR1 SGHDT and CDR2 YYEEEE. This CDR3 contains 14 residues.

The J gene is TRBJ2-6, the V gene TRBV27, with TRBD1 identical over 9 bases. The CDR3 contains 17 residues. The J segment lost 0 bases and the V segment lost 9 bases, leaving 9 bases of the junction unmatched. Germline values: CDR1 MNHEY, CDR2 SMNVEV (reference sequence). CDR3 sequence (DNA): TGTGCCAGTGCCCGGGACAGGGTGCTCTCTGGGGCCAACGTCCTGACTTTC. Its protein product is CASARDRVLSGANVLTF.

The rearrangement links TRBV10-1 to TRBJ2-7, with 11 nucleotides matching TRBD2. Per germline, CDR1 WNHNN and CDR2 SYGVQD (reference sequence). This CDR3 comprises 12 residues. V shed 8 bases, J shed 6 bases, and the junction held 3 bases outside the gene matches. The DNA of the CDR3 is TGCGCCAGCGGCGGGACTAGCGGCGAGCAGTACTTC. This encodes CASGGTSGEQYF.

The DNA for the CDR3 is TGTGCCAGTAGTCTTCTACGGGGCCTAATCTATGGCTACACCTTC. Translated, it gives CASSLLRGLIYGYTF. This chain joins TRBV19 and TRBJ1-2, with TRBD1 as a possible D gene (5 bases). Germline V gene lookup returns CDR1 LNHDA and CDR2 SQIVND (reference sequence). Deletions cut 5 bases from V and 4 bases from J, with 17 bases between. This CDR3 has 15 residues.

The sample holds one count of this clone. This chain connects TRBV7-2 to TRBJ1-1; TRBD1 agrees at 12 bases. CDR1 and CDR2 from the germline V gene are SGHTA and FQGNSA. The CDR3 runs 17 residues. V shed 4 bases and J 4 bases; nucleotides not matched to a gene: 10. The CDR3: CASSSGTGGGFGTEAFF. The CDR3 DNA reads as TGTGCCAGCAGCTCGGGGACAGGGGGCGGGTTTGGCACTGAAGCTTTCTTT.

V is TRBV5-1 and J is TRBJ1-4; 11 bases are a match to TRBD1. CDR3 length: 15 residues. Per germline, CDR1 SGHRS and CDR2 YFSETQ. The V gene end was trimmed by 0 bases and the J gene end by 13 bases; junction bases not matched to a gene: 8. CDR3 DNA sequence: TGCGCCAGCAGCTTGGGGGACAGGGGGGCTTCGCTACTGTTTTTT. Translation: CASSLGDRGASLLFF.

This clone was counted a single time. This rearrangement joins TRBV6-5 to TRBJ2-7; the D is unclear. V was pared by 0 bases and J by 4 bases, with 10 bases between. Germline V gene sequence: CDR1 MNHEY, CDR2 SVGAGI. The length of the CDR3 is 14 residues. The CDR3 DNA follows: TGTGCCAGCAGTTACTCGTCAAGTGAGTACGAGCAGTACTTC. This sequence encodes CASSYSSSEYEQYF.

The genes are TRBV13 and TRBJ2-2, with D perhaps TRBD2 (5 bases). The ends were cut back, 2 bases at V and 7 bases at J, with 23 bases in the middle. CDR1 is PRHDT, CDR2 FYEKMQ, per germline (reference sequence). The CDR3 spans 18 residues. CDR3: CASSLPRVGPIEGGELFF. The CDR3 bases are TGTGCCAGCAGCTTACCCCGTGTAGGACCGATCGAGGGCGGGGAGCTGTTTTTT.

This chain connects TRBV9 to TRBJ1-5, with D perhaps TRBD1 (5 bases). The CDR3 length is 15 residues. Germline V gives CDR1 SGDLS, CDR2 YYNGEE. The ends were cut back, 0 bases at V and 0 bases at J, with 7 bases in the middle. The DNA of the CDR3 is TGTGCCAGCAGCGTAGGGGGGGATAGCAATCAGCCCCAGCATTTT. Protein: CASSVGGDSNQPQHF.

The chain couples TRBV5-1 to TRBJ2-2; 11 positions agree with TRBD2. The junction had 7 bases not matched to a gene; V was cut back by 0 bases and J by 6 bases. From germline, CDR1 is SGHRS and CDR2 YFSETQ. The CDR3 sequence is 17 residues long. The CDR3 sequence is CASSLETSGIRAGELFF. The CDR3 coding sequence is TGCGCCAGCAGCTTGGAGACTAGCGGGATAAGGGCCGGGGAGCTGTTTTTT.

This rearrangement joins TRBV5-1 to TRBJ1-2; D not resolved. The germline gives CDR1 SGHRS, CDR2 YFSETQ. Trimming stripped 0 bases from V and 1 base from J, with 10 bases between. The CDR3 has 15 amino acids. The CDR3 DNA reads TGCGCCAGCAGCTTGGCCAGCGCGCGTAACTATGGCTACACCTTC. Translating it yields CASSLASARNYGYTF.

The V call is TRBV9, the J call TRBJ1-5, with 10 bases aligning to TRBD1. Germline V gene data show CDR1 as SGDLS and CDR2 as YYNGEE. CDR3 length equals 15 residues. V dropped 3 bases and J dropped 2; count of bases not matched to a gene: 2. CDR3 protein: CASSGGTGGNQPQHF. The CDR3 nucleotides are TGTGCCAGCAGCGGCGGGACAGGGGGCAATCAGCCCCAGCATTTT.

The V call is TRBV12-5, the J call TRBJ2-3, with 10 nucleotides matching TRBD2. The CDR3 runs to 14 residues. Germline values: CDR1 LGHNT, CDR2 FRNRAP. The trim removed 7 bases at V and 6 bases at J, leaving 7 bases unmatched. The CDR3 sequence: CASATSGTADTQYF. The DNA of the CDR3 is TGTGCTAGTGCTACTAGCGGGACCGCCGATACGCAGTATTTT.

The J gene is TRBJ2-1, the V gene TRBV7-8; D remains unclear. This CDR3 has 15 amino acids. V was shortened by 1 base and J by 3 bases, with 10 bases between the two germline ends. Germline loops: CDR1 SGHVS, CDR2 FQNEAQ. The DNA of the CDR3 is TGTGCCAGCAGCTTAGTGGCAGGAAACTACAATGAGCAGTTCTTC. It encodes CASSLVAGNYNEQFF.

The genes are TRBV7-3 and TRBJ1-2, with D perhaps matching TRBD1 (5 bases). The V gene's germline CDR1 is SGHTA and CDR2 FQGTGA. This CDR3 region has 15 residues. V was shortened by 2 bases and J by 4 bases, with 14 bases between the two germline ends. The CDR3, as DNA: TGTGCCAGCAGCTTAGGGGGACGGGACGTCTATGGCTACACCTTC. This encodes CASSLGGRDVYGYTF. Filled out from reference TRBV7-3 and TRBJ1-2, the complete variable domain reads GAGVSQTPSNKVTEKGKYVELRCDPISGHTALYWYRQSLGQGPEFLIYFQGTGAADDSGLPNDRFFAVRPEGSVSTLKIQRTERGDSAVYLCASSLGGRDVYGYTFGSGTRLTVV.

The chain couples TRBV5-1 to TRBJ1-1; 8 bases are a match to TRBD1. Germline V gene data show CDR1 as SGHRS and CDR2 as YFSETQ. With 4 bases clipped from V and 1 base from J, the junction kept 12 bases outside the gene matches. The CDR3 is 17 residues long. The CDR3 DNA is TGCGCCAGCAGCCCAAGGCCAGGGGGCATTGGGAACACTGAAGCTTTCTTT. As protein: CASSPRPGGIGNTEAFF.

The chain links TRBV7-2 to TRBJ2-3; no clear D. Germline values: CDR1 SGHTA, CDR2 FQGNSA. CDR3 size: 12 residues. Trimming removed 5 bases from V and 8 bases from J, with 11 bases in between. CDR3 nucleotides: TGTGCCAGCAGCCCCCCCGGTCGTACGCAGTATTTT. It codes for CASSPPGRTQYF. Full variable domain (missing parts from reference TRBV7-2 and TRBJ2-3): GAGVSQSPSNKVTEKGKDVELRCDPISGHTALYWYRQSLGQGLEFLIYFQGNSAPDKSGLPSDRFSAERTGGSVSTLTIQRTQQEDSAVYLCASSPPGRTQYFGPGTRLTVL.

The chain recombines TRBV18 with TRBJ1-2, with a weak D call TRBD1 (5 bases). CDR3 length equals 15 residues. Germline loops: CDR1 KGHSH, CDR2 LQKENI. Trimming cost V 3 bases and J 5 bases, with 16 bases left between them. Here the CDR3 DNA reads TGTGCCAGCTCACCCAGCAGGGTCGATCTGTATGGCTACACCTTC. This translates into CASSPSRVDLYGYTF.

V gene TRBV18 combines with J gene TRBJ1-4, with D uncertain. The CDR3 is 17 amino acids. Germline V gene sequence: CDR1 KGHSH, CDR2 LQKENI. The ends were cut back, 1 base at V and 0 bases at J, with 12 bases in the middle. The CDR3 DNA sequence: TGTGCCAGCTCACCACTGGCAGGCCCTACAACTAATGAAAAACTGTTTTTT. Translated, it gives CASSPLAGPTTNEKLFF. The complete variable domain, with remaining parts taken from reference TRBV18 and TRBJ1-4, reads NAGVMQNPRHLVRRRGQEARLRCSPMKGHSHVYWYRQLPEEGLKFMVYLQKENIIDESGMPKERFSAEFPKEGPSILRIQQVVRGDSAAYFCASSPLAGPTTNEKLFFGSGTQLSVL.

V and J are TRBV10-3 and TRBJ1-3; no definite D call. V lost 4 bases and J 7 bases, leaving 8 bases between the germline ends. CDR1 ENHRY and CDR2 SYGVKD come from the germline V gene. The CDR3 length is 12 residues. In DNA form, the CDR3 reads TGTGCCATCAGTGGGAAGAAGAACACCATATATTTT. Translated: CAISGKKNTIYF.

DNA for the CDR3: TGTGCTAGTGGGGTAGCCAAAAACATTCAGTACTTC. Translated, it gives CASGVAKNIQYF. This chain joins TRBV12-5 and TRBJ2-4; no firm D call. V shed 6 bases and J shed 0 bases, with 3 bases lying between them. CDR3 size: 12 residues. Looked up from germline, CDR1 is LGHNT and CDR2 is FRNRAP.

The DNA of the CDR3 is TGTGCCAGTAGTCAGGGGGTTTTGGGCGAGCAGTACTTC. Its translation: CASSQGVLGEQYF. J is TRBJ2-7 and V is TRBV19; 7 nucleotides agree with TRBD1. Trimming removed 5 bases from V and 6 bases from J; junction bases left unmatched: 7. Germline-derived CDR1 and CDR2 are LNHDA and SQIVND (reference sequence). This CDR3 contains 13 residues.

The chain links TRBV4-2 to TRBJ1-1; D may be TRBD1 (6 bases). The CDR3 consists of 16 residues. Germline CDR1 and CDR2: LGHNA and YNFKEQ. Trimming left V 4 bases short and J 4 bases short, with 19 bases between. In nucleotides, the CDR3 is TGTGCCAGCAGCCGGGCCGGGACATCGGGTTTCACTGAAGCTTTCTTT. Its protein is CASSRAGTSGFTEAFF.

The chain recombines TRBV14 with TRBJ2-5, with D maybe TRBD2 (7 bases). Germline V gene sequence: CDR1 SGHDN, CDR2 FVKESK. V dropped 5 bases and J dropped 5 bases, with 21 bases sitting between them. The CDR3 consists of 16 residues. The CDR3, as DNA: TGTGCCAGCAGCGCCCAAGGGCGGGGGCCACGGGAGACCCAGTACTTC. It encodes CASSAQGRGPRETQYF. Drawing the rest from reference TRBV14 and TRBJ2-5, the complete variable domain is EAGVTQFPSHSVIEKGQTVTLRCDPISGHDNLYWYRRVMGKEIKFLLHFVKESKQDESGMPNNRFLAERTGGTYSTLKVQPAELEDSGVYFCASSAQGRGPRETQYFGPGTRLLVL.

The V gene is TRBV6-5, the J gene TRBJ1-1; no clear D gene. V lost 7 bases and J 3 bases, leaving 12 bases between the germline ends. There are 13 residues in the CDR3. Germline loops: CDR1 MNHEY, CDR2 SVGAGI. In DNA, the CDR3 is TGTGCCAGCATGCGCGGGGTGGACACTGAAGCTTTCTTT. Translation: CASMRGVDTEAFF.

The chain links TRBV5-4 to TRBJ1-1; weak D call: TRBD1 (5 bases). CDR1 is SGHNT and CDR2 is YYREEE in the germline V gene (reference sequence). V shed 0 bases and J shed 1 base, with 13 bases lying between them. The CDR3 length is 16 residues. The CDR3 sequence is CASSLGGGQRNTEAFF. The CDR3 DNA is TGTGCCAGCAGCTTGGGGGGCGGGCAGAGGAACACTGAAGCTTTCTTT.

The chain recombines TRBV5-6 with TRBJ1-5, with D unresolved. The CDR3 is 13 residues long. V was shortened by 2 bases and J by 4 bases, with 7 bases between the two germline ends. Per the germline V gene, CDR1 is SGHDT and CDR2 is YYEEEE. The CDR3 nucleotides read TGTGCCAGCAGCTTTTCTCCAAATCAGCCCCAGCATTTT. Translating it yields CASSFSPNQPQHF.

The chain joins TRBV30 to TRBJ1-2; the D gene is possibly TRBD1 (5 bases). Germline values: CDR1 GTSNPN, CDR2 SVGIG (reference sequence). Trimming shortened V by 1 base and J by 4 bases, and 7 bases separated the two germline ends. This CDR3 contains 12 residues. CDR3 nucleotides: TGTGCCTGGAGTGGACAGTTCTATGGCTACACCTTC. Encoded protein: CAWSGQFYGYTF. Supplemented by reference TRBV30 and TRBJ1-2, the full variable domain reads SQTIHQWPATLVQPVGSPLSLECTVEGTSNPNLYWYRQAAGRGLQLLFYSVGIGQISSEVPQNLSASRPQDRQFILSSKKLLLSDSGFYLCAWSGQFYGYTFGSGTRLTVV.

This clone was counted a single time. The chain recombines TRBV9 with TRBJ1-1; 11 nucleotides agree with TRBD1. The CDR3 is 15 residues long. Germline-derived CDR1 and CDR2 are SGDLS and YYNGEE. With 0 bases clipped from V and 8 bases from J, the junction kept 6 bases outside the gene matches. The CDR3 DNA reads TGTGCCAGCAGCGTAGGAGGGACAGGGGGATCCGAAGCTTTCTTT. Its protein product is CASSVGGTGGSEAFF. Together with reference TRBV9 and TRBJ1-1, the CDR3 gives the full variable domain: DSGVTQTPKHLITATGQRVTLRCSPRSGDLSVYWYQQSLDQGLQFLIQYYNGEERAKGNILERFSAQQFPDLHSELNLSSLELGDSALYFCASSVGGTGGSEAFFGQGTRLTVV.

The chain uses TRBV11-2 and TRBJ1-1; D is possibly TRBD1 (6 bases). Germline assignment: CDR1 SGHAT and CDR2 FQNNGV. The CDR3 covers 15 residues. Deletions cut 0 bases from V and 1 base from J, with 9 bases between. The CDR3 protein is CASSLEGRGNTEAFF. The CDR3 nucleotides are TGTGCCAGCAGCTTAGAGGGCAGGGGGAACACTGAAGCTTTCTTT.